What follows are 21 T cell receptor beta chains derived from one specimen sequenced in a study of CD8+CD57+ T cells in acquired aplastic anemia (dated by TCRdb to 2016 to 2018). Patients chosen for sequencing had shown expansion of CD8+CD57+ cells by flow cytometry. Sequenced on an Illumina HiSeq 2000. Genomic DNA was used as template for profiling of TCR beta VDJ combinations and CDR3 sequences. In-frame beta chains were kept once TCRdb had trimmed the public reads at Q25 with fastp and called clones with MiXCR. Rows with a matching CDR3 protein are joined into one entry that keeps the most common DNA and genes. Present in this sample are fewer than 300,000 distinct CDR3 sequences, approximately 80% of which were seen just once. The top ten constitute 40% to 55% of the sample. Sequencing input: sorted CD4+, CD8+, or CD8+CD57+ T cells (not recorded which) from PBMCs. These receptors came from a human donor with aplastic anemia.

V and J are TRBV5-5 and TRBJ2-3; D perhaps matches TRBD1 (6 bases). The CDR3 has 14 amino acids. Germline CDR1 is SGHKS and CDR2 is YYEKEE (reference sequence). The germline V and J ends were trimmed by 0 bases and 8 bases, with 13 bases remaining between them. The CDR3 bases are TGTGCCAGCAGCTTGGACAGGGAGTGGGGTACGCAGTATTTT. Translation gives CASSLDREWGTQYF.

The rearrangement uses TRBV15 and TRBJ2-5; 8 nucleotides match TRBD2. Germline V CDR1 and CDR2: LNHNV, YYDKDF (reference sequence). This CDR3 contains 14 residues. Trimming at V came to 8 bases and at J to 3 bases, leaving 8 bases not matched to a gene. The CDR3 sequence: CATAGGSEEETQYF. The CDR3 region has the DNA TGTGCCACCGCGGGAGGCAGCGAGGAAGAGACCCAGTACTTC.

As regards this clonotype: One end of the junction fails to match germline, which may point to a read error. For the CDR3, the DNA is TGTGCCACCAGACAAGGACTAGCGGGAAGTCTGTTTTTC. This translates into CATRQGLAGSLFF. V usage is TRBV27 and J usage is TRBJ2-2; 12 nucleotides align to TRBD2. Germline values: CDR1 MNHEY, CDR2 SMNVEV (reference sequence). The CDR3 runs 13 residues.

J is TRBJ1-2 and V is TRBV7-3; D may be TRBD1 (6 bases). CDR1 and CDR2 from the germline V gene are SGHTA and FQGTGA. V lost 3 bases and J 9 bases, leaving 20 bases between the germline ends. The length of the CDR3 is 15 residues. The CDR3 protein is CASSLTRGAPTSYTF. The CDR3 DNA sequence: TGTGCCAGCAGCTTGACCAGGGGTGCCCCCACGAGCTACACCTTC.

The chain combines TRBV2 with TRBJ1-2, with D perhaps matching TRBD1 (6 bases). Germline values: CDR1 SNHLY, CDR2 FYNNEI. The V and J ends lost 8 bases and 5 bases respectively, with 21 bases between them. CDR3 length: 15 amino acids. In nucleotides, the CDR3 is TGTGCCAGCTCACCCCCCTGGACAGTAGAGTATGGCTACACCTTC. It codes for CASSPPWTVEYGYTF.

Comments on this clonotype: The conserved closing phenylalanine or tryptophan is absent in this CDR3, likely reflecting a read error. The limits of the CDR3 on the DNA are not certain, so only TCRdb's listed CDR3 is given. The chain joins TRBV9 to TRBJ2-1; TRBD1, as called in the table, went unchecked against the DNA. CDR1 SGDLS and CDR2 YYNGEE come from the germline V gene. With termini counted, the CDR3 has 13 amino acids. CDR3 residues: CASSQGGTGYEKL.

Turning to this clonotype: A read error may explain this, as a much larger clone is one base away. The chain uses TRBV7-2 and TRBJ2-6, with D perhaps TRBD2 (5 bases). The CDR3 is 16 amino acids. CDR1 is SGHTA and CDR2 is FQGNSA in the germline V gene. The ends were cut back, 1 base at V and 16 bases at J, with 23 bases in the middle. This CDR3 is CASSLDLRGNTEALTF. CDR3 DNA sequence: TGTGCCAGCAGCTTAGATCTGAGAGGGAACACTGAAGCTCTGACTTTC. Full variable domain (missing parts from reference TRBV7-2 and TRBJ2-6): GAGVSQSPSNKVTEKGKDVELRCDPISGHTALYWYRQSLGQGLEFLIYFQGNSAPDKSGLPSDRFSAERTGGSVSTLTIQRTQQEDSAVYLCASSLDLRGNTEALTFGAGSRLTVL.

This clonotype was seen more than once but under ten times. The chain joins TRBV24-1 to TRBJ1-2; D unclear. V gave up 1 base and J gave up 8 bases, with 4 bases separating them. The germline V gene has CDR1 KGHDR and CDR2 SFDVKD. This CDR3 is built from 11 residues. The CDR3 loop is CATSDFWGYTF. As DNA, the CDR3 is TGTGCCACCAGTGATTTTTGGGGCTACACCTTC.

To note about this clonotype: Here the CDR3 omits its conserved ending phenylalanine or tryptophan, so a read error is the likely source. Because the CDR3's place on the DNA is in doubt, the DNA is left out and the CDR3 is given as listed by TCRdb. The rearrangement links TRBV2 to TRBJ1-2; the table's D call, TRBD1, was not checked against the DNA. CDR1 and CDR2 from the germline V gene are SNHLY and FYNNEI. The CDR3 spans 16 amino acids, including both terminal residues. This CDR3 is CASGDGDTDTQYGYTC.

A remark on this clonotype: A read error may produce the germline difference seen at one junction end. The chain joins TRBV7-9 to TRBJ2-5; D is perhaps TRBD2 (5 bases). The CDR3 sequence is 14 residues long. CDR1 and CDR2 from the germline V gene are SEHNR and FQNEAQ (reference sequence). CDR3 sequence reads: CATSWRSSQGSHDF. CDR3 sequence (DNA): TGTGCCACCAGCTGGCGAAGCAGCCAAGGGAGCCATGACTTC.

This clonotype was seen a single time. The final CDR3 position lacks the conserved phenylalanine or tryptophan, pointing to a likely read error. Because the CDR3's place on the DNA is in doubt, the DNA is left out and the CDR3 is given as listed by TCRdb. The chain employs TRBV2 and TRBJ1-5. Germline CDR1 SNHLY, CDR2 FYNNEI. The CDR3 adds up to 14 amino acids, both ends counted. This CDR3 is CASSDGYSNQQFHV.

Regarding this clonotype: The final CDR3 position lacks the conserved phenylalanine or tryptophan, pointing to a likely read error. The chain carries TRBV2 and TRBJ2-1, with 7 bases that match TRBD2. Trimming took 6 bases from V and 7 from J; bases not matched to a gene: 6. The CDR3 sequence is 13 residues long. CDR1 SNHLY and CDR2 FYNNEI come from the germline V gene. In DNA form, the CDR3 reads TGTGCCAGCAGCGACGGGAGGATTAATGAGCAGTTCTCC. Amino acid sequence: CASSDGRINEQFS.

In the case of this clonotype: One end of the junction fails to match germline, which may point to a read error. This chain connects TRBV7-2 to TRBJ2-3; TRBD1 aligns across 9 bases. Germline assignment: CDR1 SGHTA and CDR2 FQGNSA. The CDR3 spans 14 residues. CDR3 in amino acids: CASSNGQGPQANQF. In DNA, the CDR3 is TGTGCCAGCAGCAATGGACAGGGGCCTCAAGCGAACCAGTTT.

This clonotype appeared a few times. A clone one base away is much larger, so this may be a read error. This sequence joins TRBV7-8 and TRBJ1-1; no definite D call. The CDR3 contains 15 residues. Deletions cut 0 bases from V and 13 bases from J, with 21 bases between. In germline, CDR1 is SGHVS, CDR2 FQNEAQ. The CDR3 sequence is CASSLAGAADTQYFF. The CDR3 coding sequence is TGTGCCAGCAGCTTAGCGGGAGCAGCCGATACGCAGTATTTCTTT.

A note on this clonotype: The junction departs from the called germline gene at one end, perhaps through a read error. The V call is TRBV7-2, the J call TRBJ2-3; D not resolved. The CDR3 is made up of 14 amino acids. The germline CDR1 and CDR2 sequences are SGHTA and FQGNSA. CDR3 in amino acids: CASSSGSGSPPHFF. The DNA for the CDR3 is TGTGCCAGCAGCTCAGGTTCTGGGTCACCCCCCCACTTTTTT. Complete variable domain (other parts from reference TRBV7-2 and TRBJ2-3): GAGVSQSPSNKVTEKGKDVELRCDPISGHTALYWYRQSLGQGLEFLIYFQGNSAPDKSGLPSDRFSAERTGGSVSTLTIQRTQQEDSAVYLCASSSGSGSPPHFFGPGTRLTVL.

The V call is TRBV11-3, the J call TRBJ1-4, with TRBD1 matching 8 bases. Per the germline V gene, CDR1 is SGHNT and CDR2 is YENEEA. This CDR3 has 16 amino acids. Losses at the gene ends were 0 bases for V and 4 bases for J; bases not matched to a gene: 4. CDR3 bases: TGTGCCAGCAGCTTAGATCTGACAGGGGTTAATGAAAAACTGTTTTTT. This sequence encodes CASSLDLTGVNEKLFF.

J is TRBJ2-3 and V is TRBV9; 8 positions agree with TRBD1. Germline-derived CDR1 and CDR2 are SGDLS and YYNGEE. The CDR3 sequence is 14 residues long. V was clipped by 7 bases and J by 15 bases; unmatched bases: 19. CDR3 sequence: CASGTGGTGELFYF. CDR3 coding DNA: TGTGCCAGCGGGACAGGTGGTACCGGGGAGCTGTTTTATTTT.

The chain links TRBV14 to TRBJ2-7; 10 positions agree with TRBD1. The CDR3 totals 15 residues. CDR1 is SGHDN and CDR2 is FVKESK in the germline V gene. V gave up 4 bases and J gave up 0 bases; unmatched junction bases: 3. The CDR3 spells CASSPGQGCSYEQYV. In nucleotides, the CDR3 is TGTGCCAGCAGCCCGGGACAGGGGTGCTCCTACGAGCAGTACGTC.

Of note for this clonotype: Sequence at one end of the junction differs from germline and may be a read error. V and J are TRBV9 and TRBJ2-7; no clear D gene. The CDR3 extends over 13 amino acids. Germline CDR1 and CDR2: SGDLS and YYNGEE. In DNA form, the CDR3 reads TGTGCCAGCAGCGAAGGAGACGACACGCAGCCGTTCTTC. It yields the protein CASSEGDDTQPFF.

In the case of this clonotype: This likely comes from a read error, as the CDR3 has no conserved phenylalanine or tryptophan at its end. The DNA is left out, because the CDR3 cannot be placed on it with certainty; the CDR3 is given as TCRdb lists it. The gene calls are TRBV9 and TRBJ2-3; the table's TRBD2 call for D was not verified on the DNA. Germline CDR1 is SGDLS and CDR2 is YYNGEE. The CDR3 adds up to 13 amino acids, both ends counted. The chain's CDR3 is CASSHWTSGRKYL.

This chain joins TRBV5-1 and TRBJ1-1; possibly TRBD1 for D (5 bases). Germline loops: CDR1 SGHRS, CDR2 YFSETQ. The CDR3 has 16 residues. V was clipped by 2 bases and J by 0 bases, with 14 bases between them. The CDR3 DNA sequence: TGCGCCAGCAGCTTAACTAAACAGGTTATGAACACTGAAGCTTTCTTT. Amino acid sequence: CASSLTKQVMNTEAFF.